This T cell receptor (beta chain) was captured in a study of shared clonotypes between healthy human individuals. The germline V gene has CDR1 MDHEN and CDR2 SYDVKM. This CDR3 contains 17 residues. The V end was cut by 1 base, the J end by 7 bases, with 22 bases between. Produced via immunoSEQ multiplex PCR; TCRdb's table is partial and in-frame only. The sample has about 500,000 clones, roughly 80% seen once. This receptor was taken from a woman aged 40 to 49 in good health. Some clones in this sample may be carry-over from other donors' samples. This chain links TRBV28 with TRBJ1-2; a weak D match, TRBD1 (6 bases). The specimen sequenced was PBMCs. The CDR3 sequence: CASSLYTFGGALGGYTF. CDR3 nucleotide sequence: TGTGCCAGCAGTTTATACACATTCGGGGGGGCGTTGGGTGGCTACACCTTC.